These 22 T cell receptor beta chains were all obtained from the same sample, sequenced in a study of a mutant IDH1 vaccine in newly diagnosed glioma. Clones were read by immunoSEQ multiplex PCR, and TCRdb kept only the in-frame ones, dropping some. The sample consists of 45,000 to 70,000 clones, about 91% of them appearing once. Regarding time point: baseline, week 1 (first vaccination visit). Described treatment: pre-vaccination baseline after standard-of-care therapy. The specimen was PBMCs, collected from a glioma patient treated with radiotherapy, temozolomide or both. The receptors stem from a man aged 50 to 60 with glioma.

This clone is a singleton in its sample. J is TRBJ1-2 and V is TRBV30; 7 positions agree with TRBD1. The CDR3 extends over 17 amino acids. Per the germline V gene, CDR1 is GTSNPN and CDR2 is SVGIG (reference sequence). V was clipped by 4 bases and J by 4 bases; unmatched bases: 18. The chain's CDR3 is CAWTAGTAGFFGYGYTF. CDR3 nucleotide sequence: TGTGCCTGGACTGCCGGGACAGCCGGTTTTTTTGGCTATGGCTACACCTTC.

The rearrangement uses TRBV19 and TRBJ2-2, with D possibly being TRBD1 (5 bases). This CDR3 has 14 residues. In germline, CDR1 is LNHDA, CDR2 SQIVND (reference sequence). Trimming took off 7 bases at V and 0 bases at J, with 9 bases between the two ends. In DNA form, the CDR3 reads TGTGCCAGTACGTCAGGGACGAACACCGGGGAGCTGTTTTTT. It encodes CASTSGTNTGELFF.

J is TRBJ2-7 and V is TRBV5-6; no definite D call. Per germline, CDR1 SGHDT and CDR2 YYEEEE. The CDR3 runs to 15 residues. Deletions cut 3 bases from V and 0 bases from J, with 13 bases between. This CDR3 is CASSSLDSYSYEQYF. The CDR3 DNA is TGTGCCAGCAGCTCCCTCGACTCGTACTCCTACGAGCAGTACTTC.

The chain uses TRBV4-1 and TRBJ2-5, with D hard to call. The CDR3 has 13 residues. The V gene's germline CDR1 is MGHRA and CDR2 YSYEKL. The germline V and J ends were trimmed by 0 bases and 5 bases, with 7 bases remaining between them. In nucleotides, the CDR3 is TGCGCCAGCAGCCAAGATAACGAGGAGACCCAGTACTTC. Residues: CASSQDNEETQYF.

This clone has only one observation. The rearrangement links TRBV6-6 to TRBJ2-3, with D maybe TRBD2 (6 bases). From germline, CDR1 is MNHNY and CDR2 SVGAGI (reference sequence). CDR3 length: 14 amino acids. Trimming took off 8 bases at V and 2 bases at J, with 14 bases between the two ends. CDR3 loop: CASASDFNTDTQYF. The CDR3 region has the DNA TGTGCCAGCGCTAGCGACTTCAACACAGATACGCAGTATTTT.

CDR3 in amino acids: CASSTRGAHEQYF. The DNA of the CDR3 is TGTGCCAGTAGTACGCGGGGGGCCCACGAGCAGTACTTC. The chain joins TRBV19 to TRBJ2-7; 8 bases are a match to TRBD2. After removal of 4 bases from V and 5 bases from J, the junction contained 4 bases not matched to a gene. The CDR3 length is 13 residues. From germline, CDR1 is LNHDA and CDR2 SQIVND (reference sequence).

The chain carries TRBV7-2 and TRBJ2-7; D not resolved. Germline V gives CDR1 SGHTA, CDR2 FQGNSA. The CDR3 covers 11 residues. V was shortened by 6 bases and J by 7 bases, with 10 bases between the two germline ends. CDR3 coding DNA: TGTGCCAGCAGGGCCGGTAGGGAGCAGTACTTC. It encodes CASRAGREQYF. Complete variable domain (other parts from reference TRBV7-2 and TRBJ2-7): GAGVSQSPSNKVTEKGKDVELRCDPISGHTALYWYRQSLGQGLEFLIYFQGNSAPDKSGLPSDRFSAERTGGSVSTLTIQRTQQEDSAVYLCASRAGREQYFGPGTRLTVT.

The CDR3 sequence is CASIGGTGTQYF. CDR3 bases: TGTGCCAGTATCGGGGGGACAGGGACCCAGTACTTC. This chain uses TRBV19 with TRBJ2-5; D is perhaps TRBD1 (8 bases). Trimming left V 7 bases short and J 7 bases short, with 13 bases between. The germline gives CDR1 LNHDA, CDR2 SQIVND (reference sequence). This CDR3 region has 12 residues.

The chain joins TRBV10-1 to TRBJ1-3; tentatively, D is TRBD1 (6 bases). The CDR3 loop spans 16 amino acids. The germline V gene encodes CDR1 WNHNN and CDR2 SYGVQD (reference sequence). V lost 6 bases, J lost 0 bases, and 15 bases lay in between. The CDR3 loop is CASSPTGTFSGNTIYF. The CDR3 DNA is TGCGCCAGCAGCCCTACAGGGACGTTCTCTGGAAACACCATATATTTT.

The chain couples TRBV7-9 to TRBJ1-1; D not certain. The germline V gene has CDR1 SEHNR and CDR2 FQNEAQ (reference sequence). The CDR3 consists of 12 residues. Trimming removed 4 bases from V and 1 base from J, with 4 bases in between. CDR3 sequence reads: CASSWGNTEAFF. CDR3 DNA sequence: TGTGCCAGCAGCTGGGGGAACACTGAAGCTTTCTTT.

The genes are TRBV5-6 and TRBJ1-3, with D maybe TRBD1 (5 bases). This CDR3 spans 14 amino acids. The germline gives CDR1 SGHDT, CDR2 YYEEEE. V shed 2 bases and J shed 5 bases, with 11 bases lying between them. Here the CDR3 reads CASSFLEGRNTIYF. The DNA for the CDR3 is TGTGCCAGCAGCTTTCTGGAGGGGAGAAACACCATATATTTT. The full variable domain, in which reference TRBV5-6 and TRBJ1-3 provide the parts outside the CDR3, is DAGVTQSPTHLIKTRGQQVTLRCSPKSGHDTVSWYQQALGQGPQFIFQYYEEEERQRGNFPDRFSGHQFPNYSSELNVNALLLGDSALYLCASSFLEGRNTIYFGEGSWLTVV.

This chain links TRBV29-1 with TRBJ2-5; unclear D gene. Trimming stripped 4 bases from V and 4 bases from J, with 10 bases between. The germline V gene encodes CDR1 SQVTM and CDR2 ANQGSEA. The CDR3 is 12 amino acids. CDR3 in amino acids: CSVAREGETQYF. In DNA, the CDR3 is TGCAGCGTTGCACGCGAAGGAGAGACCCAGTACTTC.

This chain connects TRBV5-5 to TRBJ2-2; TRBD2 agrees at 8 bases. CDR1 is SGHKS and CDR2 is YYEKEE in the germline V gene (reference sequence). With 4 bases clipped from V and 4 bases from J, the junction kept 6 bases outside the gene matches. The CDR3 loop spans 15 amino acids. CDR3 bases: TGTGCCAGCAGCGTACTAGCGGTCGCCACCGGGGAGCTGTTTTTT. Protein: CASSVLAVATGELFF.

The CDR3 DNA reads TGTGCCAGCAGCTTAGGTCATTTTGGGGACTACGAGCAGTACTTC. Protein: CASSLGHFGDYEQYF. The chain combines TRBV7-9 with TRBJ2-7; D call uncertain. CDR3 length: 15 amino acids. Looked up from germline, CDR1 is SEHNR and CDR2 is FQNEAQ (reference sequence). V was pared by 1 base and J by 3 bases, with 13 bases between.

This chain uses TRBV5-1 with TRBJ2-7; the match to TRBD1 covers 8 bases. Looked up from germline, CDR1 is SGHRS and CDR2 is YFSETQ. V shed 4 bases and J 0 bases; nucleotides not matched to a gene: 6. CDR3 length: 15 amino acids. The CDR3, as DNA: TGCGCCAGCAGCCCCCGGACAGGGAGCTCCTACGAGCAGTACTTC. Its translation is CASSPRTGSSYEQYF.

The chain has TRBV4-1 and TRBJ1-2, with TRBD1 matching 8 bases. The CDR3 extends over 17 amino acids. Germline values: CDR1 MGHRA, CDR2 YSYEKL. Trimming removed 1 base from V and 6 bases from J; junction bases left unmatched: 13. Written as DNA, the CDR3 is TGCGCCAGCAGCCAAGTACTTCGTTTGACAGGGGTTCATGGCTACACCTTC. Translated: CASSQVLRLTGVHGYTF.

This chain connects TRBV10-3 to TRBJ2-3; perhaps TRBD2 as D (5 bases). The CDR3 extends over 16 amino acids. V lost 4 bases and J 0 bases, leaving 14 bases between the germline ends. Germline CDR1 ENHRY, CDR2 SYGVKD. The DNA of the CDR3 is TGTGCCATCAGTGGGGAACTCGGGGTAAGCACAGATACGCAGTATTTT. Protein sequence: CAISGELGVSTDTQYF.

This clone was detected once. CDR3 nucleotides: TGTGCAGTTCGGGGACAGGTGACCTACAATGAGCAGTTCTTC. This translates into CAVRGQVTYNEQFF. The chain joins TRBV6-5 to TRBJ2-1; the match to TRBD1 covers 8 bases. Germline V CDR1 and CDR2: MNHEY, SVGAGI. This CDR3 spans 14 amino acids.

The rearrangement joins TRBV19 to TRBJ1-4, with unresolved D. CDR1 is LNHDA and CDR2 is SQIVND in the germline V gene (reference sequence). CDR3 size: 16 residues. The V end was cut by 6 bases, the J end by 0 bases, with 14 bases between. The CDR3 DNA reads TGTGCCAGTAGAGCCCGCTATCGAGCAACTAATGAAAAACTGTTTTTT. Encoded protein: CASRARYRATNEKLFF. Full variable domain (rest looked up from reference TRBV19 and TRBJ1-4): DGGITQSPKYLFRKEGQNVTLSCEQNLNHDAMYWYRQDPGQGLRLIYYSQIVNDFQKGDIAEGYSVSREKKESFPLTVTSAQKNPTAFYLCASRARYRATNEKLFFGSGTQLSVL.

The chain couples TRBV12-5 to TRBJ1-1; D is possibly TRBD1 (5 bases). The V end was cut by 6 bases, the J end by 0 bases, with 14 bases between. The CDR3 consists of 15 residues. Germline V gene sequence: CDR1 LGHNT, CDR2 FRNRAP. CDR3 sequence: CASGPIGALNTEAFF. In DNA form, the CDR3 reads TGTGCTAGTGGCCCAATTGGGGCCTTGAACACTGAAGCTTTCTTT.

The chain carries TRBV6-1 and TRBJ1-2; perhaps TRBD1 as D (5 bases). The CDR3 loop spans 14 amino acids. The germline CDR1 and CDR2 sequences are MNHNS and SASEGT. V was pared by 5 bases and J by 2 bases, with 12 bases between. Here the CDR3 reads CASSTGVGNYGYTF. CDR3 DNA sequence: TGTGCCAGCAGTACAGGAGTGGGCAACTATGGCTACACCTTC.

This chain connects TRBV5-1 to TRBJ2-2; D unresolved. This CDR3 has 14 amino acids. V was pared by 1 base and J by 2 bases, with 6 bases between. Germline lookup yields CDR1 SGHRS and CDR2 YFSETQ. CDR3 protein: CASSLMANTGELFF. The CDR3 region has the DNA TGCGCCAGCAGCTTGATGGCTAACACCGGGGAGCTGTTTTTT.